The 5 T cell receptor beta chains below all came from one sample that was sequenced in a study of breast tumors, draining lymph nodes, adjacent tissues. TCRdb passed the multiplex PCR reads through MiXCR, listing each CDR3 protein once. This sample has around 250,000 distinct CDR3 sequences, with 30% to 35% found just once. The lymph nodes were axillary draining lymph nodes from breast cancer patients. Specimen: axillary lymph node tissue. All receptors derive from a female donor with breast cancer. Some clones in this sample may be carry-over from other donors' samples.

The V gene is TRBV11-2, the J gene TRBJ1-3, with TRBD1 identical over 8 bases. Looked up from germline, CDR1 is SGHAT and CDR2 is FQNNGV. CDR3 length: 17 residues. J gave up 0 bases and V 1 base, and 5 bases lay outside the gene matches. DNA for the CDR3: TGTGCCAGCAGCTTAGCCGACAGGGGCCTCTCTGGAAACACCATATATTTT. Translating it yields CASSLADRGLSGNTIYF.

Concerning this clonotype itself: Given a much more abundant clone one base away, this may be a read error. V and J are TRBV20-1 and TRBJ2-2; 10 bases are shared with TRBD2. Germline loops: CDR1 DFQATT, CDR2 SNEGSKA (reference sequence). This CDR3 spans 19 amino acids. CDR3 nucleotides: TGCAGTGCCCAACACGACACCGGGACTAGCGTTGCGAACACCGGGGGGCTGTTTTTT. Protein: CSAQHDTGTSVANTGGLFF.

As to this clonotype: One base away lies a much larger clone, so this may be a sequencing read error. The chain has TRBV11-2 and TRBJ1-6; 7 bases fit TRBD1. J lost 0 bases, V lost 0 bases, and 5 bases had no gene match. The CDR3 is 18 amino acids. Germline CDR1 SGHAT, CDR2 FQNNGV. The CDR3 DNA sequence: TGTGCCAGCAGCTTAGAAAAATCAGGGGGCTCCTATAATTCACCCCTCCACTTT. Its translation is CASSLEKSGGSYNSPLHF.

The chain joins TRBV6-6 to TRBJ1-4; the D gene is possibly TRBD1 (5 bases). The V end was cut by 2 bases, the J end by 5 bases, with 12 bases between. Germline loops: CDR1 MNHNY, CDR2 SVGAGI (reference sequence). CDR3 length: 15 residues. The CDR3 region has the DNA TGTGCCAGCAGTTACGGCGGGGGTACAAATGAAAAACTGTTTTTT. Residues: CASSYGGGTNEKLFF.

This clonotype was detected many times. This rearrangement joins TRBV11-1 to TRBJ1-2; D unclear. Germline CDR1 is SGHAT and CDR2 is FQDESV (reference sequence). The V end lost 5 bases, the J end lost 8 bases, and 12 bases lay between the germline ends. The CDR3 is made up of 12 amino acids. CDR3 coding DNA: TGTGCCAGCAGCCTAGACGGGGTCGGCTACACCTTC. Translated: CASSLDGVGYTF.